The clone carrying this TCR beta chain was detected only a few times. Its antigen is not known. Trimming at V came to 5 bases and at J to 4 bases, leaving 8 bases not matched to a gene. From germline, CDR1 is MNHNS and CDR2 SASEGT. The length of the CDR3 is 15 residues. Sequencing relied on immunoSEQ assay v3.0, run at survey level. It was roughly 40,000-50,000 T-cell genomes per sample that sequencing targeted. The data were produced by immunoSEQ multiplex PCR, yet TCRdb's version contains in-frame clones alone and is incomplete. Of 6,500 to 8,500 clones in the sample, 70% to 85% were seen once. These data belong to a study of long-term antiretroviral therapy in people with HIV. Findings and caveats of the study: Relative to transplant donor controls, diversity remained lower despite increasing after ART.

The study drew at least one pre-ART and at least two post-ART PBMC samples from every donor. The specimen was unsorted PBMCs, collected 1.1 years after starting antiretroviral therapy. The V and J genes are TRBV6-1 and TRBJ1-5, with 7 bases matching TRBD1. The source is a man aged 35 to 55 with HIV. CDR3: CASSTPTGPNQPQHF. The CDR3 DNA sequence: TGTGCCAGCAGTACACCGACAGGGCCTAATCAGCCCCAGCATTTT.